This is a list of T cell receptor beta chains from one sample in a study of T-cell memory formation after mild COVID-19. TCRdb re-derived calls from the 5' RACE reads in MiXCR, one entry per CDR3 protein. The sample includes about 400,000 distinct CDR3 sequences, under 25% of them seen just once. Sequencing was carried out using PBMCs or a T cell subset sorted from them (not recorded which). The origin of the receptors is an adult woman who had mild COVID-19 (a few samples of this study predate the infection). Cell type and time point are not known. Each CDR3 is given with its conserved first and last residue. The D gene is left open where the match is weak. Size tells how often a clone was seen (once, few, many) or the class of an expanded clone, and some rows leave it out.

J | size | D | V | DNA | CDR3
TRBJ1-2 | few | - | TRBV5-1 | TGCGCCAGCAGCTTGGATTGGTATGGCTACACCTTC | CASSLDWYGYTF
TRBJ2-7 | many | TRBD2 | TRBV7-2 | TGTGCCAGCAGCTTAGATCCTAGCGGGAACTACGAGCAGTACTTC | CASSLDPSGNYEQYF
TRBJ2-1 | - | TRBD2 | TRBV3-1 | TGTGCCAGCAGCCAAGAGGGAGCGGGAGGAGGCTACCCCTACAATGAGCAGTTCTTC | CASSQEGAGGGYPYNEQFF
TRBJ1-1 | few | - | TRBV4-1 | TGCGCCAGCAGCCCCATCGGGGGGGTTGAAGCTTTCTTT | CASSPIGGVEAFF
TRBJ1-1 | - | - | TRBV24-1 | TGTGCCACCAGTGATTTGGGTCAGGAAGCTTTCTTT | CATSDLGQEAFF
TRBJ2-2 | few | TRBD2 | TRBV6-2/TRBV6-3 | TGTGCCAGCAGTTACTCGTCCGGGAGGGCCGGCGGGGAGCTGTTTTTT | CASSYSSGRAGGELFF
TRBJ2-7 | few | - | TRBV14 | TGTGCCAGCAGCCATCAGGACGGCTACGAGCAGTACTTC | CASSHQDGYEQYF
TRBJ1-5 | - | - | TRBV18 | TGTGCCAGCTCACCAGAATATTCGGGGGGGCCCCAGCATTTT | CASSPEYSGGPQHF
TRBJ2-1 | - | - | TRBV5-5 | TGTGCCAGCAGCTTGGCCTATTTGGCCCCCTACAATGAGCAGTTCTTC | CASSLAYLAPYNEQFF
TRBJ1-4 | few | TRBD1 | TRBV10-3 | TGTGCCATGGGGACAGACCCTAATGAAAAACTGTTTTTT | CAMGTDPNEKLFF
TRBJ2-5 | few | TRBD2 | TRBV7-2 | TGTGCCAGCAGCTTGGACGGACTAGGTCTATCGGAGACCCAGTACTTC | CASSLDGLGLSETQYF
TRBJ2-4 | few | TRBD1 | TRBV6-2/TRBV6-3 | TGTGCCAGCAGCTCCGCGGGACAGGGAACCAAAAACATTCAGTACTTC | CASSSAGQGTKNIQYF
TRBJ2-3 | - | - | TRBV2 | TGTGCCAGCAGTGAAAAACATGGGGCAATAGATACGCAGTATTTT | CASSEKHGAIDTQYF
TRBJ1-1 | once | TRBD1 | TRBV7-8 | TGTGCCAGCAGCTCCTCGACAGGGGGGAAGGATGAAGCTTTCTTT | CASSSSTGGKDEAFF
TRBJ1-5 | few | - | TRBV4-1 | TGCGCCAGCAGCCAAGTGCTAGGAGGGGTCCGTAGTCAGCCCCAGCATTTT | CASSQVLGGVRSQPQHF
TRBJ2-5 | - | - | TRBV10-3 | TGTGCCATCAGTGAGTCCGGAGGTCAGGGGAAGACCCAGTACTTC | CAISESGGQGKTQYF
TRBJ2-3 | - | TRBD1 | TRBV9 | TGTGCCAGCAGCGCAACCCTCCGGGACAGGGGTACAGATACGCAGTATTTT | CASSATLRDRGTDTQYF
TRBJ2-5 | few | - | TRBV20-1 | TGCAGTGCTAGAGGAGGATGGGAGACCCAGTACTTC | CSARGGWETQYF
TRBJ2-2 | - | - | TRBV7-3 | TGTGCCAGCAGCCCCATGGGCGGGGTTAGAATTACCGGGGAGCTGTTTTTT | CASSPMGGVRITGELFF
TRBJ1-1 | few | - | TRBV5-1 | TGCGCCAGCAGCGCTATGACGGACACTGAAGCTTTCTTT | CASSAMTDTEAFF
TRBJ1-2 | few | - | TRBV7-9 | TGTGCCAGCAGCCCGACTAGAGCGTATGGCTACACCTTC | CASSPTRAYGYTF
TRBJ1-2 | few | - | TRBV6-4 | TGTGCCAGCAGTGACCTCGGGACCGACTATGGCTACACCTTC | CASSDLGTDYGYTF
TRBJ2-2 | few | - | TRBV7-8 | TGTGCCAGCAGCCTAAATCGGGGAGCGAACACCGGGGAGCTGTTTTTT | CASSLNRGANTGELFF
TRBJ2-7 | - | TRBD1 | TRBV5-6 | TGTGCCAGCAGCTTCGGGGACAGGGAGCTGAGGGAGCAGTACTTC | CASSFGDRELREQYF
TRBJ2-7 | few | TRBD2 | TRBV6-5 | TGTGCCAGCAGTTACTTAGCGGGCCCCGCCTACGAGCAGTACTTC | CASSYLAGPAYEQYF
TRBJ2-3 | few | TRBD1 | TRBV7-2 | TGTGCCAGCAGCTTAATAGGGACAGGGAAGACAGATACGCAGTATTTT | CASSLIGTGKTDTQYF
TRBJ2-5 | - | - | TRBV7-2 | TGTGCCAGCAGCTTAGTAAATCAGGGAGGGGGGACCCAGTACTTC | CASSLVNQGGGTQYF
TRBJ2-7 | - | - | TRBV27 | TGTGCCAGCAGTCCATCGTGGCAGACCGAGCAGTACTTC | CASSPSWQTEQYF
TRBJ1-5 | - | - | TRBV6-6 | TGTGCCAGCAGTCCTAGGGGGGAAGGCAATCAGCCCCAGCATTTT | CASSPRGEGNQPQHF
TRBJ2-3 | few | TRBD2 | TRBV7-3 | TGTGCCAGCAGCTCGAAGCCTCGACTTTCTAGCGGGAGTCCCACAGATACGCAGTATTTT | CASSSKPRLSSGSPTDTQYF
TRBJ1-2 | many | TRBD1 | TRBV7-2 | TGTGCCAGCAGCCCTGGACAGGGAGGTGGCTACACCTTC | CASSPGQGGGYTF
TRBJ2-1 | - | TRBD2 | TRBV18 | TGTGCCAGCTCACCACTTCTAGCGGGTTACAATGAGCAGTTCTTC | CASSPLLAGYNEQFF
TRBJ2-7 | few | - | TRBV7-2 | TGTGCCAGCAGCTTGTCGGAAGGTCGCTACGAGCAGTACTTC | CASSLSEGRYEQYF
TRBJ2-3 | few | TRBD1 | TRBV12-3/TRBV12-4 | TGTGCCAGCACTCTAGGGACAGCTCCTAGCACAGATACGCAGTATTTT | CASTLGTAPSTDTQYF
TRBJ2-2 | - | TRBD2 | TRBV12-3/TRBV12-4 | TGTGCCAGCAGTTTACCCGTGGCTAGCGGGAGGGCCTCGAACGGGGAGCTGTTTTTT | CASSLPVASGRASNGELFF
TRBJ2-5 | - | TRBD2 | TRBV5-6 | TGTGCCAGCAGCCCTGGAGCGGGGTGGGAGACCCAGTACTTC | CASSPGAGWETQYF
TRBJ1-3 | - | - | TRBV12-3/TRBV12-4 | TGTGCCAGCAGCCTTTTCTCTGGAAACACCATATATTTT | CASSLFSGNTIYF
TRBJ1-1 | few | - | TRBV15 | TGTGCCACCAGCAGAGATTGGGAAGAAGCTTTCTTT | CATSRDWEEAFF
TRBJ1-6 | - | - | TRBV20-1 | TGCAGTGCTAGTTCGGGGGCCAATTCACCCCTCCACTTT | CSASSGANSPLHF
TRBJ2-7 | few | - | TRBV6-2/TRBV6-3 | TGTGCCAGCAGTTACTCGCCGTGGAGGGACGAGCAGTACTTC | CASSYSPWRDEQYF
TRBJ2-5 | few | TRBD2 | TRBV4-2 | TGTGCCAGCAGCCGACTAGCGGGACAAGAGACCCAGTACTTC | CASSRLAGQETQYF
TRBJ2-2 | - | - | TRBV24-1 | TGTGCCACCAGTGATTTTAGGGGGAATTCGAACACCGGGGAGCTGTTTTTT | CATSDFRGNSNTGELFF
TRBJ2-5 | - | - | TRBV5-1 | TGCGCCAGCAGCTTGGATAGGGGGACTCCATGGGCCAAGGAGACCCAGTACTTC | CASSLDRGTPWAKETQYF
TRBJ1-1 | few | TRBD1 | TRBV4-2 | TGTGCCAGCAGCCAAGCCGCGACAGGGGAACAACCTGAAGCTTTCTTT | CASSQAATGEQPEAFF
TRBJ2-3 | - | - | TRBV21-1 | TGTGCCAGCAGCAAAGGGGACAGGGGCACAGTCACAGATACGCAGTATTTT | CASSKGDRGTVTDTQYF
TRBJ2-1 | few | TRBD2 | TRBV30 | TGTGCCTGGAGCTGGCTAGCGGGGAAATACAATGAGCAGTTCTTC | CAWSWLAGKYNEQFF